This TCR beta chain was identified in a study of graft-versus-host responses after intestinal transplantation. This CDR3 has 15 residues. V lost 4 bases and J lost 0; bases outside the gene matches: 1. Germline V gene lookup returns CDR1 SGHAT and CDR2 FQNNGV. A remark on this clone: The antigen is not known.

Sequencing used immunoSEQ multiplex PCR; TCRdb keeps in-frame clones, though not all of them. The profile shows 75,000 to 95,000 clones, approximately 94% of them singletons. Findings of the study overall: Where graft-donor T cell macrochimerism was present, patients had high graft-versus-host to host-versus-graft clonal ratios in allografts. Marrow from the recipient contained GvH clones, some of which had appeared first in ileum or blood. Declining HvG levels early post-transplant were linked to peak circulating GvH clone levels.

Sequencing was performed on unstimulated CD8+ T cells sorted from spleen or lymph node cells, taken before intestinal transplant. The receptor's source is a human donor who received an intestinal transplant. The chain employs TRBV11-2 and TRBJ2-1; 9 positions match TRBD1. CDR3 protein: CASSSTGGSYNEQFF. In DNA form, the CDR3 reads TGTGCCAGCAGCTCGACAGGGGGCTCCTACAATGAGCAGTTCTTC. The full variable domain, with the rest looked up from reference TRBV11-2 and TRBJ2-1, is EAGVAQSPRYKIIEKRQSVAFWCNPISGHATLYWYQQILGQGPKLLIQFQNNGVVDDSQLPKDRFSAERLKGVDSTLKIQPAKLEDSAVYLCASSSTGGSYNEQFFGPGTRLTVL.